This T cell receptor beta chain was captured in a study of T-cell memory formation after mild COVID-19. At the level of the study: Most TCR clusters belonged to a single donor.

Trimming removed 3 bases at V and 8 bases at J, with 14 bases between. This CDR3 is built from 14 residues. TCRdb fed the 5' RACE reads into MiXCR, producing one record per CDR3 protein. The table records hundreds of thousands of distinct CDR3 sequences, about a sixth of them present only once. This sequence joins TRBV12-3 or TRBV12-4 and TRBJ2-1, with no clear D. The sample was PBMCs or a T cell subset sorted from them (not recorded which). The receptor was isolated from a man between 18 and 35 years old who had mild COVID-19 (a few samples of this study predate the infection). Cell type and time point are not known. CDR3 sequence (DNA): TGTGCCAGCAGTTTGAGGAGACCCTGGGATGAGCAGTTCTTC. It translates to CASSLRRPWDEQFF.